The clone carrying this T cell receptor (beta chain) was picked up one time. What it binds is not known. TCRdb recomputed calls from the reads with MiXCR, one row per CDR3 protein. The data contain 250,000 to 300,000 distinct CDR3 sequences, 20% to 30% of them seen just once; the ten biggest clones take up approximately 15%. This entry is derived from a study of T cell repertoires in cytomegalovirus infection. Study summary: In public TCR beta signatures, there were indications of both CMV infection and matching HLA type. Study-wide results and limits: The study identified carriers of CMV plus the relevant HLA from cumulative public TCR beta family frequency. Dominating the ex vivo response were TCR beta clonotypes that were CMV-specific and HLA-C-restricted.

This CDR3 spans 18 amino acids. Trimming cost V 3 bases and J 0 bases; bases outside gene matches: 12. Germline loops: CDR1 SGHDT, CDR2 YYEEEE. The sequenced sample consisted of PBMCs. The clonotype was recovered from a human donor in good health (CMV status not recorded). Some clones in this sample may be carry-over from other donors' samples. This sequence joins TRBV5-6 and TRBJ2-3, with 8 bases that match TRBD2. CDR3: CASSSGLAGIASTDTQYF. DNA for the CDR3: TGTGCCAGCAGCTCAGGACTAGCCGGGATCGCTAGCACAGATACGCAGTATTTT.